These T cell receptor beta chains were read from a single sample in a study of T cells after yellow fever vaccination. Each CDR3 protein is one row after TCRdb ran MiXCR on the 5' RACE reads. The sample has under 150,000 distinct CDR3 sequences; less than 9.5% are singletons. The sample consisted of CD4+ T cells sorted from PBMCs, taken 5 days after the yellow fever booster vaccination. These receptors were collected from a man aged 25 to 40 who received the YFV17D yellow fever vaccine. Both conserved end residues are part of each CDR3. Each record gives: J gene, V gene, D gene, clone size, CDR3 DNA, CDR3 protein. A D gene is named only where the DNA matches it firmly. Expanded clones get a size class; other rows say once, few or many, or leave the size out.

j_call: TRBJ2-3; v_call: TRBV7-2; d_call: TRBD1; clone_size: many; cdr3_nt: TGTGCCAGCAGATCAGGGACAGGGGAAGATACGCAGTATTTT; cdr3_aa: CASRSGTGEDTQYF
j_call: TRBJ2-7; v_call: TRBV20-1; d_call: .; clone_size: few; cdr3_nt: TGCAGTGCTGGCCACTATTGGCAACGCTCCTACGAGCAGTACTTC; cdr3_aa: CSAGHYWQRSYEQYF
j_call: TRBJ2-1; v_call: TRBV12-3/TRBV12-4; d_call: .; clone_size: many; cdr3_nt: TGTGCCAGCAGTCACGGCGCACTACAGTTTGGGGAGCAGTTCTTC; cdr3_aa: CASSHGALQFGEQFF
j_call: TRBJ2-7; v_call: TRBV27; d_call: .; clone_size: many; cdr3_nt: TGTGCCAGCAGTCCCCTTATGGGGTACTACGAGCAGTACTTC; cdr3_aa: CASSPLMGYYEQYF
j_call: TRBJ2-5; v_call: TRBV2; d_call: TRBD2; clone_size: many; cdr3_nt: TGTGCCAGCAGCGGAGGACTAGCGGGCGGGGAGACCCAGTACTTC; cdr3_aa: CASSGGLAGGETQYF
j_call: TRBJ2-1; v_call: TRBV20-1; d_call: .; clone_size: many; cdr3_nt: TGCAGTGCCGGGAGTTTCTATGAGCAGTTCTTC; cdr3_aa: CSAGSFYEQFF
j_call: TRBJ2-1; v_call: TRBV28; d_call: .; clone_size: many; cdr3_nt: TGTGCCAGCAGTCTACTAGGGAATGAGCAGTTCTTC; cdr3_aa: CASSLLGNEQFF
j_call: TRBJ1-1; v_call: TRBV6-2/TRBV6-3; d_call: .; clone_size: many; cdr3_nt: TGTGCCAGCAGAGAACAGGGTTCCTCCACTGAAGCTTTCTTT; cdr3_aa: CASREQGSSTEAFF
j_call: TRBJ1-3; v_call: TRBV29-1; d_call: .; clone_size: few; cdr3_nt: TGCAGCGCCAGGGGTGGTGGAAACACCATATATTTT; cdr3_aa: CSARGGGNTIYF
j_call: TRBJ2-7; v_call: TRBV9; d_call: TRBD2; clone_size: .; cdr3_nt: TGTGCCAGCAGCGTCGGGACTAGCGGGAGGACAACACAGGGCTACGAGCAGTACTTC; cdr3_aa: CASSVGTSGRTTQGYEQYF
j_call: TRBJ2-1; v_call: TRBV18; d_call: TRBD2; clone_size: many; cdr3_nt: TGTGCCAGCTCACCACTAGCGGGAGGGGATAATGAGCAGTTCTTC; cdr3_aa: CASSPLAGGDNEQFF
j_call: TRBJ1-4; v_call: TRBV14; d_call: .; clone_size: .; cdr3_nt: TGTGCCAGCAGCCAAGTGAGGGTGCCATCTCATGAAAAACTGTTTTTT; cdr3_aa: CASSQVRVPSHEKLFF
j_call: TRBJ2-7; v_call: TRBV5-1; d_call: TRBD2; clone_size: many; cdr3_nt: TGCGCCAGCAGCTTTCAGCGGGGGGATTCCTACGAGCAGTACTTC; cdr3_aa: CASSFQRGDSYEQYF
j_call: TRBJ2-7; v_call: TRBV4-3; d_call: TRBD2; clone_size: many; cdr3_nt: TGCGCCAGCAGCCCCCAGGGAGCGGGAGTAAACGAGCAGTACTTC; cdr3_aa: CASSPQGAGVNEQYF
j_call: TRBJ2-2; v_call: TRBV5-1; d_call: TRBD2; clone_size: many; cdr3_nt: TGCGCCAGCAGCGATCTACTAGCGGGAGATTTACCCGGGGAGCTGTTTTTT; cdr3_aa: CASSDLLAGDLPGELFF
j_call: TRBJ2-3; v_call: TRBV9; d_call: TRBD2; clone_size: many; cdr3_nt: TGTGCCAGCGGAAGAATAGCGGGTAGCACAGATACGCAGTATTTT; cdr3_aa: CASGRIAGSTDTQYF
j_call: TRBJ2-7; v_call: TRBV5-1; d_call: .; clone_size: many; cdr3_nt: TGCGCCAGCATGGAGGATTACGAGCAGTACTTC; cdr3_aa: CASMEDYEQYF
j_call: TRBJ1-5; v_call: TRBV19; d_call: .; clone_size: many; cdr3_nt: TGTGCCAGTAGTATAGAAAGAGGTGGACAGCCCCAGCATTTT; cdr3_aa: CASSIERGGQPQHF
j_call: TRBJ2-3; v_call: TRBV7-2; d_call: .; clone_size: many; cdr3_nt: TGTGCCAGCAGTCGACAGAGCGGTAGCACAGATACGCAGTATTTT; cdr3_aa: CASSRQSGSTDTQYF
j_call: TRBJ2-1; v_call: TRBV11-3; d_call: .; clone_size: many; cdr3_nt: TGTGCCAGCAGCTTCGACCGGGACGCGGAGCAGTTCTTC; cdr3_aa: CASSFDRDAEQFF
j_call: TRBJ2-1; v_call: TRBV15; d_call: TRBD1; clone_size: many; cdr3_nt: TGTGCCACCAGCAGAGAGTGGGGACAGACGTACAATGAGCAGTTCTTC; cdr3_aa: CATSREWGQTYNEQFF